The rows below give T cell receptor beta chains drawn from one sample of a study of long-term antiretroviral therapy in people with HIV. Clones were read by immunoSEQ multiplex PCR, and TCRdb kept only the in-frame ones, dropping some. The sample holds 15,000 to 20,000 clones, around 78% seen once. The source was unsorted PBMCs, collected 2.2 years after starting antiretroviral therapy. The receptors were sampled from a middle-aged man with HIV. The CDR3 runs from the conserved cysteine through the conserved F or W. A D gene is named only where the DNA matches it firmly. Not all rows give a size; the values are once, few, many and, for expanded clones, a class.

CASSLLGGAGGANVLTF	TGTGCCAGCAGTTTATTAGGGGGCGCGGGTGGGGCCAACGTCCTGACTTTC	TRBD1	-	TRBV27	TRBJ2-6
CAISDIRGSGANVLTF	TGTGCCATCAGTGACATCAGGGGATCTGGGGCCAACGTCCTGACTTTC	-	-	TRBV10-3	TRBJ2-6
CASSVGGLETQYF	TGTGCCAGCAGCGTAGGGGGGCTTGAGACCCAGTACTTC	-	-	TRBV9	TRBJ2-5
CASSLGQGRFYGYTF	TGTGCCAGCAGCTTAGGACAGGGGCGGTTTTATGGCTACACCTTC	TRBD1	-	TRBV7-2	TRBJ1-2
CASSPGLAFTDTQYF	TGTGCCAGCAGCCCGGGACTAGCTTTCACAGATACGCAGTATTTT	TRBD2	-	TRBV7-2	TRBJ2-3
CASRMGGLVEKLFF	TGTGCCAGCCGGATGGGGGGGCTAGTTGAAAAACTGTTTTTT	-	-	TRBV27	TRBJ1-4
CASSPQGESEKLFF	TGTGCCAGCTCACCACAAGGTGAAAGTGAAAAACTGTTTTTT	-	few	TRBV18	TRBJ1-4
CASSPTSGGQPQHF	TGTGCCAGCAGCCCTACCAGTGGGGGCCAGCCCCAGCATTTT	-	-	TRBV9	TRBJ1-5
CASSLSGRSYEQYF	TGTGCCAGCAGCTTATCCGGGAGGTCCTACGAGCAGTACTTC	TRBD2	-	TRBV5-4	TRBJ2-7
CASSSLGGEGDTQYF	TGTGCCAGCAGCTCCTTAGGGGGGGAAGGAGATACGCAGTATTTT	-	-	TRBV7-8	TRBJ2-3
CASMEGGGVTDTQYF	TGTGCCAGCATGGAGGGCGGGGGGGTCACAGATACGCAGTATTTT	TRBD2	-	TRBV6-1	TRBJ2-3
CASSLGDRPKGEQFF	TGTGCCAGCAGCTTAGGGGACCGACCGAAGGGTGAGCAGTTCTTC	-	-	TRBV11-3	TRBJ2-1
CASSRAGTGEPGELFF	TGTGCCAGCAGCCGAGCCGGGACAGGGGAACCCGGGGAGCTGTTTTTT	TRBD1	-	TRBV4-2	TRBJ2-2
CASSFGGGIQYF	TGTGCCAGCAGCTTTGGGGGGGGCATTCAGTACTTC	TRBD2	-	TRBV5-6	TRBJ2-4
CASSVGGSAGGPLWETQYF	TGTGCCAGCAGCGTAGGGGGTTCGGCGGGAGGGCCGTTGTGGGAGACCCAGTACTTC	TRBD2	few	TRBV9	TRBJ2-5
CASSVAMGAGYEQYF	TGTGCCAGCAGCGTAGCTATGGGAGCTGGTTACGAGCAGTACTTC	-	-	TRBV9	TRBJ2-7
CAISRGGSPLHF	TGTGCCATCAGTAGGGGGGGTTCACCCCTCCACTTT	-	-	TRBV10-3	TRBJ1-6
CASRNFGQAYEQYF	TGTGCCAGCAGGAATTTCGGACAGGCCTACGAGCAGTACTTC	TRBD1	-	TRBV7-9	TRBJ2-7
CATSVAGANVLTF	TGTGCCACCTCAGTCGCCGGGGCCAACGTCCTGACTTTC	-	-	TRBV19	TRBJ2-6
CSVEGSGHSGNTIYF	TGCAGCGTTGAGGGCTCAGGCCACTCTGGAAACACCATATATTTT	-	-	TRBV29-1	TRBJ1-3
CASSQDHGGTDTQYF	TGTGCCAGCAGCCAAGATCATGGGGGCACAGATACGCAGTATTTT	-	-	TRBV4-2	TRBJ2-3
CASSLELAGGAEQYF	TGCGCCAGCAGCTTGGAGCTGGCGGGAGGAGCCGAGCAGTACTTC	TRBD2	few	TRBV5-1	TRBJ2-7
CASSIEGSSSYEQYF	TGTGCCAGTAGTATAGAGGGCAGCTCCTCCTACGAGCAGTACTTC	-	-	TRBV19	TRBJ2-7
CASTPQGNTEAFF	TGTGCCAGCACACCTCAGGGTAACACTGAAGCTTTCTTT	-	-	TRBV18	TRBJ1-1
CASSEPPGGNTEAFF	TGTGCCAGCAGTGAACCCCCGGGCGGGAACACTGAAGCTTTCTTT	-	-	TRBV6-1	TRBJ1-1
CASSSATWEQYF	TGTGCCAGCTCCAGTGCGACCTGGGAGCAGTACTTC	-	-	TRBV18	TRBJ2-7
CASSIDRAGELFF	TGTGCCAGCAGCATAGACAGGGCCGGGGAGCTGTTTTTT	TRBD1	-	TRBV7-6	TRBJ2-2
CASSGTGDAYEQYF	TGCGCCAGCAGCGGAACAGGGGACGCCTACGAGCAGTACTTC	TRBD1	-	TRBV5-1	TRBJ2-7
CASGPQGAYGYTF	TGTGCCAGCGGCCCTCAGGGGGCCTATGGCTACACCTTC	TRBD1	-	TRBV7-2	TRBJ1-2
CASSLGGLKFF	TGTGCCAGCAGCTTGGGAGGGTTGAAGTTCTTC	-	-	TRBV5-8	TRBJ2-1
CAWSRDTIHQPQHF	TGTGCCTGGAGCCGGGACACAATACATCAGCCCCAGCATTTT	-	-	TRBV30	TRBJ1-5
CASSIVTGPYNEQFF	TGTGCCAGTAGTATAGTGACAGGACCCTACAATGAGCAGTTCTTC	-	hyperexpanded	TRBV19	TRBJ2-1
CASSMASGRPLSGANVLTF	TGTGCCAGTAGTATGGCTAGCGGGCGTCCCCTCTCTGGGGCCAACGTCCTGACTTTC	TRBD2	-	TRBV19	TRBJ2-6
CASSEPEKERDKETQYF	TGTGCCAGCAGTGAACCCGAGAAGGAGCGGGACAAAGAGACCCAGTACTTC	-	-	TRBV6-1	TRBJ2-5
CASGLTDREGTEAFF	TGTGCTAGTGGTTTGACGGACAGGGAGGGCACTGAAGCTTTCTTT	TRBD1	-	TRBV12-5	TRBJ1-1
CASSVVDTGELFF	TGTGCCAGCAGCGTAGTGGACACCGGGGAGCTGTTTTTT	-	-	TRBV9	TRBJ2-2
CASSSAGQGSYEQYF	TGTGCCAGCAGCTCAGCGGGACAGGGCTCATACGAGCAGTACTTC	TRBD1	-	TRBV7-9	TRBJ2-7